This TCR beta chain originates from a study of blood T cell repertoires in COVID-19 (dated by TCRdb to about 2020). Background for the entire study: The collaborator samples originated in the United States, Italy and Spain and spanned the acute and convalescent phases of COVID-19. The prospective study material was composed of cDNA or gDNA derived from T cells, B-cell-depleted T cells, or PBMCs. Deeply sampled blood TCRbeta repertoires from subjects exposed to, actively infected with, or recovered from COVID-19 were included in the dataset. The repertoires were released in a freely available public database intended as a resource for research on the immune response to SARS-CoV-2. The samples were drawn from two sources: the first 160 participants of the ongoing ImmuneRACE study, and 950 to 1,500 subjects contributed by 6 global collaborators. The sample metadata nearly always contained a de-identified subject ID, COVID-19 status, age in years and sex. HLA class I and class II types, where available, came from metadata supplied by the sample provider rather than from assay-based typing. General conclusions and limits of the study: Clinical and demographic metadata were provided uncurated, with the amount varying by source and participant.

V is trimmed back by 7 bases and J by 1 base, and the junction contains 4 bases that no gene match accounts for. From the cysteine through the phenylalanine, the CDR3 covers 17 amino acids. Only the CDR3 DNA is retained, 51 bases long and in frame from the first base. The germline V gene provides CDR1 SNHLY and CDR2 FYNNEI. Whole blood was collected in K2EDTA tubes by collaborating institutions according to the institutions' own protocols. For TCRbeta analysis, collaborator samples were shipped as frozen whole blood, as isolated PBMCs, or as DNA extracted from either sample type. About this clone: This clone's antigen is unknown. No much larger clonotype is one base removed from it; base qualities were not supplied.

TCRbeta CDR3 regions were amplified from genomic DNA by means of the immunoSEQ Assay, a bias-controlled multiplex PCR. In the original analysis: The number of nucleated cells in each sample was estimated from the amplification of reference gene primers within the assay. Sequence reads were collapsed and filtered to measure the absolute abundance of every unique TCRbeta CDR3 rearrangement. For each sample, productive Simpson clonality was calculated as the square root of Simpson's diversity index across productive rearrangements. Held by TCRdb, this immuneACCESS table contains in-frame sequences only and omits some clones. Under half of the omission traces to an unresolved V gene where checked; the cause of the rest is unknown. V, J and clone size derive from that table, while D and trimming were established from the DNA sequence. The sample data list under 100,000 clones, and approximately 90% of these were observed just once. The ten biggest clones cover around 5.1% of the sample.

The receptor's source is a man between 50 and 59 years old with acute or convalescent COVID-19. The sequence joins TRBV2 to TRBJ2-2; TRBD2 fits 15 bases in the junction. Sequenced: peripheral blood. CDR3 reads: CASTEGLAGGNTGELFF. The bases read TGTGCCAGCACCGAGGGACTAGCGGGAGGGAACACCGGGGAGCTGTTTTTT.